This T cell receptor beta chain emerged from a study of blood T cell repertoires in COVID-19. The assay was immunoSEQ multiplex PCR, and TCRdb's table has in-frame clones only and misses some. The sample yields about 44,000 clones, 70% to 90% seen once. The CDR3 is 16 residues long. Germline V gene lookup returns CDR1 LNHDA and CDR2 SQIVND (reference sequence). After removal of 5 bases from V and 3 bases from J, the junction contained 10 bases not matched to a gene. V gene TRBV19 combines with J gene TRBJ2-1, with 7 bases aligning to TRBD1. The source is a man aged 65 to 79 with active COVID-19. Sequencing was carried out using peripheral blood. The CDR3 bases are TGTGCCAGTAGTGTGGGAGAGACAGGGCACTACAATGAGCAGTTCTTC. It translates to CASSVGETGHYNEQFF.